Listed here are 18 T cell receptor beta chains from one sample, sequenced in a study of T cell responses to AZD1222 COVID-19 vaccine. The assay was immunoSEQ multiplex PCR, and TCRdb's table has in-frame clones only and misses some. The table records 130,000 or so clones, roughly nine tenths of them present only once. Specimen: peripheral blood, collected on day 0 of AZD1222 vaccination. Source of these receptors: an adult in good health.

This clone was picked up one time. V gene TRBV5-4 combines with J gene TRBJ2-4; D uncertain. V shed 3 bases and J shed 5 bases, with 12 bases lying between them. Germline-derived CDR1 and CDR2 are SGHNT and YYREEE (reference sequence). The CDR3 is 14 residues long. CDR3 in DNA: TGTGCCAGCAGCTATCCGGCCAATGAAAACATTCAGTACTTC. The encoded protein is CASSYPANENIQYF. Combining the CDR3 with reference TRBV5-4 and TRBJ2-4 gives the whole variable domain ETGVTQSPTHLIKTRGQQVTLRCSSQSGHNTVSWYQQALGQGPQFIFQYYREEENGRGNFPPRFSGLQFPNYSSELNVNALELDDSALYLCASSYPANENIQYFGAGTRLSVL.

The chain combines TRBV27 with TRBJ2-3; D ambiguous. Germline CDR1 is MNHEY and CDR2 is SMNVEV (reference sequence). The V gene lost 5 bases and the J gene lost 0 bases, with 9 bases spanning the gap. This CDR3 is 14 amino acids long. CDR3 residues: CASSISYSTDTQYF. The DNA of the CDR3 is TGTGCCAGCAGTATTTCTTATAGCACAGATACGCAGTATTTT.

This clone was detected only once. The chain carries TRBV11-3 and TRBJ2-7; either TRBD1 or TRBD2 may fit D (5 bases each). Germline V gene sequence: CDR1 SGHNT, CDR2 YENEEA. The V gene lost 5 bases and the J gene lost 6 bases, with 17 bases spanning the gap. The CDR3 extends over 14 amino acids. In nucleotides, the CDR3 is TGTGCCAGCAGCACCGGGACGGGAAAGGGCGAGCAGTACTTC. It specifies CASSTGTGKGEQYF.

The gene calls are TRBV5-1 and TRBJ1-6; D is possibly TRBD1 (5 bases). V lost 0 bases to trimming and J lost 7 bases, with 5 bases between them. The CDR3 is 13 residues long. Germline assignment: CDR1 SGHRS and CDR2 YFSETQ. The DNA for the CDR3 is TGCGCCAGCAGCTTGGCAGGGAATTCACCCCTCCACTTT. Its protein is CASSLAGNSPLHF.

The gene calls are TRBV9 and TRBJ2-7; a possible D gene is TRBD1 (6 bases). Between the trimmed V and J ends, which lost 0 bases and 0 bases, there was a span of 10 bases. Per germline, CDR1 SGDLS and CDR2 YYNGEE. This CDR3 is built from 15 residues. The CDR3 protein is CASSVGQATSYEQYF. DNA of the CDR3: TGTGCCAGCAGCGTAGGACAGGCTACCTCCTACGAGCAGTACTTC.

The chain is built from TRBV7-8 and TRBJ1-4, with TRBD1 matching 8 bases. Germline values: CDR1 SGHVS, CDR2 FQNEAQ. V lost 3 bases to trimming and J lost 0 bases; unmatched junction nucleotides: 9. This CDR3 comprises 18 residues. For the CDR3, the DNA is TGTGCCAGCAGCTTCAGGGGGCGAGATAGGGCAACTAATGAAAAACTGTTTTTT. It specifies CASSFRGRDRATNEKLFF.

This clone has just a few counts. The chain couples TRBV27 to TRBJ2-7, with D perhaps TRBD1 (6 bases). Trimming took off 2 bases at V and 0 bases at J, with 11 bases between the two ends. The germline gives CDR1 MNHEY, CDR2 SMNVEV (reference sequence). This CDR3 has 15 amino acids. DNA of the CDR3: TGTGCCAGCAGTTTAAGGGGACACTTCTCCTACGAGCAGTACTTC. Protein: CASSLRGHFSYEQYF.

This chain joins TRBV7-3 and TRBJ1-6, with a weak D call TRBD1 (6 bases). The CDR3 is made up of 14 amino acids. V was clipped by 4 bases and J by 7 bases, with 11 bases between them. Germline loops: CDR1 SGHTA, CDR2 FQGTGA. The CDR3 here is CASSSTGQNSPLHF. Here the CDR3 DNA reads TGTGCCAGCAGCTCCACAGGGCAGAATTCACCCCTCCACTTT.

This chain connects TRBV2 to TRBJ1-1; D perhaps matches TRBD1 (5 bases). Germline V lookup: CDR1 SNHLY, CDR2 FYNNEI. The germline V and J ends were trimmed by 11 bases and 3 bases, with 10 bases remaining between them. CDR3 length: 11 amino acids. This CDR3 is CASREDTEAFF. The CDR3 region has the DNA TGTGCCTCCAGGGAGGACACTGAAGCTTTCTTT.

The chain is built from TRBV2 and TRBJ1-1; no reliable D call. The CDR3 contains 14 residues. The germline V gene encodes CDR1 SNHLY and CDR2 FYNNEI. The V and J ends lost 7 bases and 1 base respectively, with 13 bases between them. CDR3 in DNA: TGTGCCAGCAACGTGGACGGAGAGAACACTGAAGCTTTCTTT. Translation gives CASNVDGENTEAFF.

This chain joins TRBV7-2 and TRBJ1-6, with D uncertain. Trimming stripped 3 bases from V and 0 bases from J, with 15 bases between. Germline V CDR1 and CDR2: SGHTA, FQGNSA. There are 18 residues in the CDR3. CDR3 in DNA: TGTGCCAGCAGCTTGACGAACGCCCGCTTCTCCTATAATTCACCCCTCCACTTT. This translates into CASSLTNARFSYNSPLHF.

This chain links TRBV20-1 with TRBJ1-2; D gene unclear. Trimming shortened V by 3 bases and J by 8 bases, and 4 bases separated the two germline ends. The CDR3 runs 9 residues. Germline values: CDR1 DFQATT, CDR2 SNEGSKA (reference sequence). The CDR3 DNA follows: TGCAGTGCTAGCCCGGGCTACACCTTC. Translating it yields CSASPGYTF.

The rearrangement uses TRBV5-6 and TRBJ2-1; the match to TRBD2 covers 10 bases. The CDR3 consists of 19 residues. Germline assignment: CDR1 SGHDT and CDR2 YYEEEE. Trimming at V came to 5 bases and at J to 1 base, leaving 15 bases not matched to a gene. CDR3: CASSGTAIILAGSYNEQFF. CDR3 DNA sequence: TGTGCCAGCAGTGGGACGGCGATAATACTAGCGGGATCCTACAATGAGCAGTTCTTC. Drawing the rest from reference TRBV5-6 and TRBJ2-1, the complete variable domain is DAGVTQSPTHLIKTRGQQVTLRCSPKSGHDTVSWYQQALGQGPQFIFQYYEEEERQRGNFPDRFSGHQFPNYSSELNVNALLLGDSALYLCASSGTAIILAGSYNEQFFGPGTRLTVL.

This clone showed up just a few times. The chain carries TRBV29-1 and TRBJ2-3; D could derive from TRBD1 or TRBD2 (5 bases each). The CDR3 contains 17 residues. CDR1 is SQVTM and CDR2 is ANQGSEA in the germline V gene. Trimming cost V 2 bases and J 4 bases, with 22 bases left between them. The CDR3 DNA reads TGCAGCGTTGAACCTTGGATAGGGGACGGAAGTCCAGATACGCAGTATTTT. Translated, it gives CSVEPWIGDGSPDTQYF.

The CDR3 here is CASSLRIQETQYF. The DNA for the CDR3 is TGTGCCAGCAGCTTACGGATCCAAGAGACCCAGTACTTC. This chain links TRBV5-6 with TRBJ2-5; the D is unclear. V lost 2 bases and J 1 base, leaving 6 bases between the germline ends. From germline, CDR1 is SGHDT and CDR2 YYEEEE. This CDR3 is 13 amino acids long.

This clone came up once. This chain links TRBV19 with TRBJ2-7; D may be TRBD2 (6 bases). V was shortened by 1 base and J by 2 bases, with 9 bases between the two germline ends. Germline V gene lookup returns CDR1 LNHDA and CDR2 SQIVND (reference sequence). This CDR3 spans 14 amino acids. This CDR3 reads CASSIGRGTYEQYF. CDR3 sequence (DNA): TGTGCCAGTAGTATAGGGCGCGGGACCTACGAGCAGTACTTC. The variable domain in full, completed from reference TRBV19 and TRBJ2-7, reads DGGITQSPKYLFRKEGQNVTLSCEQNLNHDAMYWYRQDPGQGLRLIYYSQIVNDFQKGDIAEGYSVSREKKESFPLTVTSAQKNPTAFYLCASSIGRGTYEQYFGPGTRLTVT.

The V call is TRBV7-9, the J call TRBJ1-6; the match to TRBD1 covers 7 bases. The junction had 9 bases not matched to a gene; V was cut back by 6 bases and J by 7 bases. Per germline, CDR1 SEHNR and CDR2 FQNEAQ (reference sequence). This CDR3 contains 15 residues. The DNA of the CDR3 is TGTGCCAGCAGACCGAGGACAGGCTTAAATTCACCCCTCCACTTT. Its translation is CASRPRTGLNSPLHF.

CDR3 DNA: TGTGCCAGCAGCCGAAGGGTCACCGGGGAGCTGTTTTTT. Residues: CASSRRVTGELFF. V is TRBV3-1 (or the pseudogene TRBV3-2) and J is TRBJ2-2, with D unclear. CDR1 LGHDT and CDR2 YNNKEL come from the germline V gene (reference sequence). Trimming removed 4 bases from V and 4 bases from J, with 7 bases in between. This CDR3 comprises 13 residues.